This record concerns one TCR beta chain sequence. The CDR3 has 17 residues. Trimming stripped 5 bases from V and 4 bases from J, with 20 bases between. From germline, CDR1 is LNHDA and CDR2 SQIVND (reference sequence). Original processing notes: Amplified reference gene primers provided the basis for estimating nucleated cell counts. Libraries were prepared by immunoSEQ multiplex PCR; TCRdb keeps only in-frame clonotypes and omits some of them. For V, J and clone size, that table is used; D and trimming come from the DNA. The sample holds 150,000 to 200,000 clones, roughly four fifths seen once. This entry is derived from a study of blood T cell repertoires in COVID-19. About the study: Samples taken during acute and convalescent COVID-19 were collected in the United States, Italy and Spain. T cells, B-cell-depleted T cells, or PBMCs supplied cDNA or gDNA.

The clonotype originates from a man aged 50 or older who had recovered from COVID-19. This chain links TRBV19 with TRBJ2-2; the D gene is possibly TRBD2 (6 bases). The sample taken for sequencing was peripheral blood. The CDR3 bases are TGTGCCAGTAGTGCGGGACCTTGGGCAAGGGGCACCGGGGAGCTGTTTTTT. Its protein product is CASSAGPWARGTGELFF.